This TCR beta chain emerged from a study of blood T cell repertoires in COVID-19. Study at large: Specimens from acute and convalescent COVID-19 originated in the United States, Italy and Spain. From T cells, B-cell-depleted T cells, or PBMCs came the material, which was cDNA or gDNA.

Original processing methods: Estimated nucleated cell counts came from reference gene primer amplification. Clones were read by immunoSEQ multiplex PCR, and TCRdb kept only the in-frame ones, dropping some. V and J calls and clone size are copied from that table; D and trimming were computed from the DNA. The sample lists fewer than 200,000 clones, around 84% occurring once. The sequenced sample was peripheral blood. The sequence derives from a man aged 40-49 years with acute or convalescent COVID-19.

The CDR3 bases are TGTGCCAGCAGCCAAACGCCCCGCGGGGACAGGGGTGGTGAGCAGTTCTTC. Amino acid sequence: CASSQTPRGDRGGEQFF. The V and J genes are TRBV3-1 (or the pseudogene TRBV3-2) and TRBJ2-1, with 10 positions matching TRBD1. CDR1 LGHDT and CDR2 YNNKEL come from the germline V gene (reference sequence). This CDR3 has 17 amino acids. J was trimmed by 9 bases and V by 2 bases; bases with no gene match: 13.